This T cell receptor beta chain is from a study of T cells in localized non-small cell lung cancer. Findings and caveats of the study: In adjacent lung, a median roughly 60 of the top 100 tumor clones were found.

The assay was immunoSEQ multiplex PCR, and TCRdb's table has in-frame clones only and misses some. This table has 60,000 to 65,000 clones, almost 90% appearing once. This clone has just a few counts. Its antigen remains unknown. V lost 2 bases, J lost 6 bases, and 16 bases lay in between. The V gene's germline CDR1 is SNHLY and CDR2 FYNNEI. This CDR3 is built from 15 residues. The material was peripheral blood, obtained before any cancer treatment. The receptor comes from a woman aged 35 to 69 with stage I lung adenocarcinoma. The V call is TRBV2, the J call TRBJ1-2, with TRBD1 as a possible D gene (5 bases). The CDR3 here is CASSEMGARVDGYTF. CDR3 in DNA: TGTGCCAGCAGTGAAATGGGCGCCAGGGTGGATGGCTACACCTTC.